Below, 20 T cell receptor beta chains from the same sample are listed, as sequenced in a study of a mutant IDH1 vaccine in newly diagnosed glioma. Time point here: week 47, end of study. The vaccine gave 300 ug of a 20-mer mutant IDH1 peptide subcutaneously per dose. Antigens of these TCRs are unknown. The protocol was immunoSEQ multiplex PCR, while the TCRdb copy is restricted to in-frame clones and leaves out a portion. Here the sample spans about 59,000 clones, 80% to 85% being singletons. Sequenced here: PBMCs, sampled from a glioma patient whose treatment included an IDH1 peptide vaccine. The source is a man under 40 with glioma.

The J gene is TRBJ1-1, the V gene TRBV29-1; 11 nucleotides line up with TRBD1. The CDR3 extends over 15 amino acids. The junction had 5 bases not matched to a gene; V was cut back by 1 base and J by 4 bases. CDR1 is SQVTM and CDR2 is ANQGSEA in the germline V gene. The CDR3 DNA follows: TGCAGCGTTGAAGGGACAGGGGGCTGGGGCACTGAAGCTTTCTTT. Its protein is CSVEGTGGWGTEAFF.

The J gene is TRBJ1-1, the V gene TRBV20-1, with unresolved D. With 3 bases removed from V and 1 base from J, the gap between germline ends came to 3 bases. Germline lookup yields CDR1 DFQATT and CDR2 SNEGSKA (reference sequence). The CDR3 extends over 11 amino acids. In nucleotides, the CDR3 is TGCAGTGCTAGCGGGAACACTGAAGCTTTCTTT. Translated, it gives CSASGNTEAFF.

This rearrangement joins TRBV19 to TRBJ2-3; no firm D call. The germline V gene has CDR1 LNHDA and CDR2 SQIVND (reference sequence). The CDR3 has 15 amino acids. Deletions cut 6 bases from V and 4 bases from J, with 17 bases between. The chain's CDR3 is CASSRRVGAPDTQYF. CDR3 in DNA: TGTGCCAGTAGCCGGCGCGTTGGAGCCCCAGATACGCAGTATTTT.

This clone has only one observation. The V and J genes are TRBV25-1 and TRBJ1-2; the D gene is possibly TRBD1 (6 bases). The V gene lost 2 bases and the J gene lost 4 bases, with 11 bases spanning the gap. The CDR3 is 14 residues long. CDR1 is MGHDK, CDR2 SYGVNS, per germline. The CDR3 loop reads CASSEQGPTYGYTF. CDR3 bases: TGTGCCAGCAGTGAACAGGGGCCGACCTATGGCTACACCTTC.

The chain has TRBV29-1 and TRBJ1-5; possibly TRBD1 for D (6 bases). The length of the CDR3 is 13 residues. Per germline, CDR1 SQVTM and CDR2 ANQGSEA. Trimming shortened V by 6 bases and J by 1 base, and 10 bases separated the two germline ends. The chain's CDR3 is CSVGHASNQPQHF. In DNA, the CDR3 is TGCAGCGTGGGACACGCCAGCAATCAGCCCCAGCATTTT.

Worth noting for this clone: The same CDR3 is also encoded by other DNA sequences in this sample. This chain connects TRBV7-6 to TRBJ1-1, with D unclear. The CDR3 has 13 amino acids. Deletions cut 5 bases from V and 0 bases from J, with 7 bases between. Germline loops: CDR1 SGHVS, CDR2 FNYEAQ. CDR3 nucleotides: TGTGCCAGCAGCCAAACAGTGAACACTGAAGCTTTCTTT. It yields the protein CASSQTVNTEAFF.

This clone was seen just once. The chain uses TRBV6-5 and TRBJ2-5; D not resolved. Near its end, the DNA agrees better with TRBJ2-7, so the J call may be wrong. The CDR3 is made up of 15 amino acids. CDR1 and CDR2 from the germline V gene are MNHEY and SVGAGI. CDR3 region: CASSPSIGTTYEQYF. In nucleotides, the CDR3 is TGTGCCAGCAGCCCTAGTATCGGTACGACCTACGAGCAGTACTTC.

This clone has a handful of counts. The chain couples TRBV4-1 to TRBJ1-5, with D hard to call. The CDR3 has 15 residues. Per the germline V gene, CDR1 is MGHRA and CDR2 is YSYEKL. V was pared by 3 bases and J by 0 bases, with 9 bases between. The chain's CDR3 is CASSHLGYSNQPQHF. Here the CDR3 DNA reads TGCGCCAGCAGCCATCTGGGATATAGCAATCAGCCCCAGCATTTT.

The rearrangement joins TRBV19 to TRBJ1-5; D unresolved. CDR3 size: 14 residues. V was trimmed by 9 bases and J by 4 bases, leaving 16 bases between them. Germline V gives CDR1 LNHDA, CDR2 SQIVND (reference sequence). The CDR3 DNA reads as TGTGCCAGCACTGATGAAGGTGGAAATCAGCCCCAGCATTTT. Amino acid sequence: CASTDEGGNQPQHF.

V and J are TRBV5-1 and TRBJ1-1; D gene uncertain. Germline V gene sequence: CDR1 SGHRS, CDR2 YFSETQ. Deletions cut 2 bases from V and 5 bases from J, with 10 bases between. This CDR3 is 13 amino acids long. This CDR3 reads CASSLAAWTEAFF. The CDR3 region has the DNA TGCGCCAGCAGCTTAGCTGCGTGGACTGAAGCTTTCTTT.

The chain joins TRBV7-2 to TRBJ2-5; 10 bases align to TRBD2. This CDR3 contains 17 residues. V shed 5 bases, J shed 5 bases, and the junction held 14 bases outside the gene matches. Germline assignment: CDR1 SGHTA and CDR2 FQGNSA. In nucleotides, the CDR3 is TGTGCCAGCAGCCCCCATTTACTAGCGGGACGAACGGAGACCCAGTACTTC. Translation: CASSPHLLAGRTETQYF. The whole variable domain, filled in from reference TRBV7-2 and TRBJ2-5, reads GAGVSQSPSNKVTEKGKDVELRCDPISGHTALYWYRQSLGQGLEFLIYFQGNSAPDKSGLPSDRFSAERTGGSVSTLTIQRTQQEDSAVYLCASSPHLLAGRTETQYFGPGTRLLVL.

The J gene is TRBJ1-3, the V gene TRBV7-8; 11 nucleotides agree with TRBD1. The CDR3 consists of 18 residues. Germline CDR1 is SGHVS and CDR2 is FQNEAQ. The V gene end was trimmed by 5 bases and the J gene end by 4 bases; junction bases not matched to a gene: 13. The CDR3 bases are TGTGCCAGCAGCCGAGGGGTACGGACAGGGGGCGAAGGAAACACCATATATTTT. Residues: CASSRGVRTGGEGNTIYF.

This clone was observed a single time. The chain joins TRBV7-8 to TRBJ1-5; no clear D. Germline V gene sequence: CDR1 SGHVS, CDR2 FQNEAQ. Trimming left V 1 base short and J 4 bases short, with 14 bases between. This CDR3 has 16 amino acids. The CDR3 DNA reads TGTGCCAGCAGCTTAGGGGTGGCGGAACGAAATCAGCCCCAGCATTTT. This gives the protein CASSLGVAERNQPQHF. Variable domain in full (rest from reference TRBV7-8 and TRBJ1-5): GAGVSQSPRYKVAKRGQDVALRCDPISGHVSLFWYQQALGQGPEFLTYFQNEAQLDKSGLPSDRFFAERPEGSVSTLKIQRTQQEDSAVYLCASSLGVAERNQPQHFGDGTRLSIL.

This clone was seen only a few times. This rearrangement joins TRBV30 to TRBJ1-4; D gene unclear. CDR3 length: 13 amino acids. The ends were cut back, 0 bases at V and 3 bases at J, with 5 bases in the middle. In germline, CDR1 is GTSNPN, CDR2 SVGIG (reference sequence). The CDR3 is CAWSVLPNEKLFF. In DNA form, the CDR3 reads TGTGCCTGGAGTGTATTGCCTAATGAAAAACTGTTTTTT.

The CDR3 reads CATGTGGANVLTF. Here the CDR3 DNA reads TGTGCCACCGGGACAGGGGGGGCCAACGTCCTGACTTTC. The chain is built from TRBV27 and TRBJ2-6; 9 bases match TRBD1. The germline V gene encodes CDR1 MNHEY and CDR2 SMNVEV (reference sequence). The CDR3 runs 13 residues. Trimming took 10 bases from V and 4 from J; bases not matched to a gene: 2.

J is TRBJ1-1 and V is TRBV28, with D tentatively TRBD1 (6 bases). The V end was cut by 0 bases, the J end by 0 bases, with 8 bases between. Germline lookup yields CDR1 MDHEN and CDR2 SYDVKM. The CDR3 length is 15 residues. The CDR3 DNA follows: TGTGCCAGCAGTTTATGGACAGGAATGAACACTGAAGCTTTCTTT. Its translation: CASSLWTGMNTEAFF.

The chain carries TRBV11-2 and TRBJ1-2; TRBD1 might be the D (5 bases). V was cut by 5 bases and J by 4 bases, with 20 bases left in between. The CDR3 has 16 amino acids. Germline V gene sequence: CDR1 SGHAT, CDR2 FQNNGV. CDR3 protein: CASSVRDAPPTYGYTF. The CDR3 DNA is TGTGCCAGCAGCGTCCGGGACGCACCCCCCACCTATGGCTACACCTTC.

The V gene is TRBV2, the J gene TRBJ1-5; D is unclear. Germline V gene lookup returns CDR1 SNHLY and CDR2 FYNNEI. The CDR3 is made up of 16 amino acids. The V gene lost 3 bases and the J gene lost 10 bases, with 22 bases spanning the gap. The CDR3 sequence: CASSEHIGGRIDPQHF. The CDR3 bases are TGTGCCAGCAGTGAGCACATAGGTGGCAGGATAGATCCCCAGCATTTT.

The chain employs TRBV5-5 and TRBJ1-2; D gene ambiguous. This CDR3 contains 15 residues. Trimming shortened V by 3 bases and J by 13 bases, and 25 bases separated the two germline ends. Germline V gives CDR1 SGHKS, CDR2 YYEKEE (reference sequence). This CDR3 reads CASSSIPLIALEPTF. The CDR3 DNA follows: TGTGCCAGCAGCTCGATACCCTTAATTGCCCTAGAACCCACCTTC.

This chain connects TRBV27 to TRBJ2-4; a weak D match, TRBD2 (6 bases). CDR3 length: 12 amino acids. In germline, CDR1 is MNHEY, CDR2 SMNVEV (reference sequence). V lost 6 bases and J lost 16, with 19 bases in between. The CDR3 DNA reads TGTGCCAGCAGCCGCCCTGGACGGGGGTATTACTTC. This codes for CASSRPGRGYYF.